This passage covers 28 T cell receptor beta chains from one sample sequenced in a study of PD-L1 blockade in urothelial cancer. Repertoires were generated with immunoSEQ multiplex PCR, while TCRdb's copy carries only in-frame clones and drops some. The sample records under 95,000 clones, around 83% being singletons. Time point given: pretreatment peripheral blood. The sample consisted of PBMCs, taken around atezolizumab (anti-PD-L1) treatment. The source is a man in his sixties with urothelial cancer.

The chain links TRBV2 to TRBJ2-1; possible D gene TRBD1, 6 bases. Germline CDR1 is SNHLY and CDR2 is FYNNEI. The CDR3 sequence is 16 residues long. V lost 4 bases and J 3 bases, leaving 16 bases between the germline ends. The CDR3 sequence: CASSGGWGRFYNEQFF. CDR3 DNA sequence: TGTGCCAGCAGTGGGGGTTGGGGGCGTTTCTACAATGAGCAGTTCTTC.

The chain has TRBV5-6 and TRBJ2-3, with 9 bases aligning to TRBD2. After removal of 7 bases from V and 4 bases from J, the junction contained 10 bases not matched to a gene. This CDR3 is 15 amino acids long. Germline V lookup: CDR1 SGHDT, CDR2 YYEEEE. The CDR3 DNA follows: TGTGCCAGCGCGGGGGCTAGCGGGACCCCAGATACGCAGTATTTT. Translating it yields CASAGASGTPDTQYF.

This chain links TRBV4-1 with TRBJ1-4; D gene unclear. The CDR3 loop spans 13 amino acids. V was clipped by 1 base and J by 8 bases, with 8 bases between them. Germline CDR1 is MGHRA and CDR2 is YSYEKL. CDR3 in amino acids: CASSQGVVEKLFF. In DNA form, the CDR3 reads TGCGCCAGCAGCCAAGGAGTGGTCGAAAAACTGTTTTTT.

The chain carries TRBV23-1 and TRBJ2-3; D gene uncertain. TRBV23-1 is assigned to the ORF class and has an uncertain function. V was cut by 4 bases and J by 2 bases, with 19 bases left in between. CDR3 length: 17 amino acids. CDR3 protein: CASSRARCRSYTDTQYF. The DNA for the CDR3 is TGCGCCAGCAGTCGGGCGAGATGCCGATCCTACACAGATACGCAGTATTTT.

The chain employs TRBV2 and TRBJ2-7, with unresolved D. The V end was cut by 6 bases, the J end by 0 bases, with 12 bases between. The CDR3 sequence is 14 residues long. CDR1 and CDR2 (germline): SNHLY, FYNNEI. The CDR3: CASRWAAYSYEQYF. CDR3 sequence (DNA): TGTGCCAGCAGATGGGCAGCCTACTCCTACGAGCAGTACTTC.

The V and J genes are TRBV4-1 and TRBJ2-1; no definite D call. The CDR3 length is 14 residues. Per the germline V gene, CDR1 is MGHRA and CDR2 is YSYEKL. V was pared by 3 bases and J by 3 bases, with 9 bases between. The CDR3 coding sequence is TGCGCCAGCAGCCAGCTGAGAGACTACAATGAGCAGTTCTTC. Residues: CASSQLRDYNEQFF.

This clone occurred a few times. The chain couples TRBV6-5 to TRBJ1-2; TRBD1 might be the D (5 bases). The V and J ends lost 5 bases and 3 bases respectively, with 16 bases between them. Germline lookup yields CDR1 MNHEY and CDR2 SVGAGI. This CDR3 has 15 amino acids. The CDR3 protein is CASSMSGRWDYGYTF. The CDR3 bases are TGTGCCAGCAGTATGTCAGGGAGGTGGGACTATGGCTACACCTTC.

The rearrangement uses TRBV11-2 and TRBJ2-1; TRBD2 matches at 12 bases. The germline V gene encodes CDR1 SGHAT and CDR2 FQNNGV. The V segment lost 7 bases and the J segment 7 bases; nucleotides outside the gene matches: 8. The CDR3 extends over 15 amino acids. The CDR3 sequence: CASKTLAGGRNEQFF. In DNA form, the CDR3 reads TGTGCCAGCAAAACTCTAGCGGGGGGGCGTAATGAGCAGTTCTTC.

In its sample, this clone was seen a few times. The chain is built from TRBV18 and TRBJ1-2; no firm D call. This CDR3 comprises 15 residues. The V gene's germline CDR1 is KGHSH and CDR2 LQKENI. Trimming stripped 2 bases from V and 4 bases from J, with 14 bases between. CDR3 amino acids: CASSPNREALYGYTF. The CDR3 nucleotides read TGTGCCAGCTCACCAAACCGGGAGGCCCTCTATGGCTACACCTTC.

This clone has only one observation. This chain uses TRBV5-1 with TRBJ1-3; D is undetermined. CDR1 and CDR2 (germline): SGHRS, YFSETQ. V dropped 0 bases and J dropped 4 bases, with 14 bases sitting between them. CDR3 length: 16 amino acids. DNA for the CDR3: TGCGCCAGCAGCTTGGCGGGGAGCGTCGTCGGAAACACCATATATTTT. It specifies CASSLAGSVVGNTIYF.

Details on this clone: Other DNA sequences in the sample encode the same CDR3. CDR3 nucleotides: TGTGCCAGCAGTTTTAAACCGGGACTCACCGTCCACAATGAGCAGTTCTTC. Its translation is CASSFKPGLTVHNEQFF. The chain employs TRBV27 and TRBJ2-1; possible D gene TRBD2, 6 bases. This CDR3 has 17 amino acids. Trimming took off 3 bases at V and 5 bases at J, with 20 bases between the two ends. The germline gives CDR1 MNHEY, CDR2 SMNVEV (reference sequence).

The chain has TRBV11-2 and TRBJ2-7; D may be TRBD1 (6 bases). V shed 2 bases and J shed 5 bases, with 16 bases lying between them. Germline V CDR1 and CDR2: SGHAT, FQNNGV. This CDR3 spans 15 amino acids. CDR3 bases: TGTGCCAGCAGCTTAACTGCCGGACAGATCGACGAGCAGTACTTC. It is translated as CASSLTAGQIDEQYF.

This rearrangement joins TRBV7-2 to TRBJ2-7; D uncertain. V was pared by 0 bases and J by 0 bases, with 15 bases between. The germline V gene has CDR1 SGHTA and CDR2 FQGNSA. The CDR3 runs 17 residues. Here the CDR3 reads CASSLALGARNSYEQYF. As DNA, the CDR3 is TGTGCCAGCAGCTTAGCGCTTGGAGCGAGGAACTCCTACGAGCAGTACTTC.

This clone was picked up one time. The V and J genes are TRBV6-5 and TRBJ2-7; the match to TRBD2 covers 8 bases. Germline CDR1 is MNHEY and CDR2 is SVGAGI. The V gene end was trimmed by 6 bases and the J gene end by 0 bases; junction bases not matched to a gene: 4. The CDR3 contains 14 residues. The CDR3 bases are TGTGCCAGCAGGGCTAGCGGGCTCTCCTACGAGCAGTACTTC. It translates to CASRASGLSYEQYF.

This clone was counted a single time. The genes are TRBV7-2 and TRBJ2-3; D is perhaps TRBD2 (5 bases). Trimming shortened V by 2 bases and J by 0 bases, and 12 bases separated the two germline ends. CDR1 is SGHTA, CDR2 FQGNSA, per germline. This CDR3 contains 16 residues. The DNA for the CDR3 is TGTGCCAGCAGCTTAAAAGGGAGACTAAGCACAGATACGCAGTATTTT. Its translation is CASSLKGRLSTDTQYF.

V gene TRBV19 combines with J gene TRBJ1-5; tentative D call: TRBD1 (5 bases). Germline V CDR1 and CDR2: LNHDA, SQIVND (reference sequence). The V gene lost 1 base and the J gene lost 0 bases, with 7 bases spanning the gap. This CDR3 spans 15 amino acids. The CDR3 DNA reads TGTGCCAGTAGTATAGTAGGGGTTAGCAATCAGCCCCAGCATTTT. Amino acid sequence: CASSIVGVSNQPQHF.

V and J are TRBV5-6 and TRBJ2-7; tentative D call: TRBD1 (6 bases). The CDR3 length is 12 residues. V was cut by 4 bases and J by 2 bases, with 7 bases left in between. CDR1 is SGHDT, CDR2 YYEEEE, per germline. The CDR3 protein is CASSRGTYEQYF. DNA of the CDR3: TGTGCCAGCAGCAGGGGGACCTACGAGCAGTACTTC.

The chain recombines TRBV6-5 with TRBJ1-4, with D tentatively TRBD1 (5 bases). V dropped 5 bases and J dropped 4 bases, with 11 bases sitting between them. From germline, CDR1 is MNHEY and CDR2 SVGAGI. This CDR3 has 14 residues. CDR3 nucleotide sequence: TGTGCCAGCAGTCCTCGGGGGTTTAATGAAAAACTGTTTTTT. This translates into CASSPRGFNEKLFF.

The genes are TRBV5-1 and TRBJ2-5; 11 positions match TRBD2. V shed 0 bases, J shed 2 bases, and the junction held 6 bases outside the gene matches. The germline gives CDR1 SGHRS, CDR2 YFSETQ. This CDR3 comprises 17 residues. The CDR3 DNA follows: TGCGCCAGCAGCTTGGTATCGCTAGCGGGAGGACAAGAGACCCAGTACTTC. It encodes CASSLVSLAGGQETQYF.

The chain is built from TRBV9 and TRBJ2-3, with a possible D match to TRBD1 (6 bases). The CDR3 has 17 residues. The V gene's germline CDR1 is SGDLS and CDR2 YYNGEE. The V and J ends lost 3 bases and 2 bases respectively, with 19 bases between them. The CDR3 DNA is TGTGCCAGCAGCGACACGAGACAGGCTACTATCACAGATACGCAGTATTTT. It translates to CASSDTRQATITDTQYF.

CDR3 sequence reads: CASSLGQGGDTQYF. The DNA for the CDR3 is TGTGCCAGCAGCTTGGGGCAGGGTGGAGATACGCAGTATTTT. The rearrangement links TRBV5-4 to TRBJ2-3; tentative D call: TRBD1 (5 bases). The CDR3 is 14 residues long. Per germline, CDR1 SGHNT and CDR2 YYREEE (reference sequence). Trimming took off 0 bases at V and 5 bases at J, with 10 bases between the two ends.

V is TRBV4-3 and J is TRBJ1-5; a possible D gene is TRBD1 (5 bases). The V end lost 6 bases, the J end lost 1 base, and 13 bases lay between the germline ends. CDR1 is LGHNA, CDR2 YSLEER, per germline. The CDR3 is 15 amino acids. CDR3 DNA: TGCGCCAGCAGTTTACAGGTAATGAGCAATCAGCCCCAGCATTTT. This gives the protein CASSLQVMSNQPQHF.

The chain uses TRBV1 and TRBJ1-5; the tabulated D call, TRBD1, remains unverified against the DNA. TRBV1 is flagged as a pseudogene. This CDR3 has 19 amino acids. CDR3 coding DNA: TGCACCAGCAGCCACACAGGGGGCTTTCGTCCTTGGAGCAATCAGCCCCAGCATTTT. Residues: CTSSHTGGFRPWSNQPQHF.

The V call is TRBV27, the J call TRBJ2-1; 9 bases line up with TRBD2. The germline CDR1 and CDR2 sequences are MNHEY and SMNVEV (reference sequence). With 4 bases clipped from V and 6 bases from J, the junction kept 7 bases outside the gene matches. The CDR3 extends over 15 amino acids. The DNA for the CDR3 is TGTGCCAGCAGTTCAGGCGGGGGGGCGATCAATGAGCAGTTCTTC. Its protein product is CASSSGGGAINEQFF.

The chain couples TRBV7-8 to TRBJ2-5; 9 nucleotides line up with TRBD1. CDR3 length equals 17 residues. The V gene's germline CDR1 is SGHVS and CDR2 FQNEAQ. J gave up 2 bases and V 5 bases, and 12 bases lay outside the gene matches. In DNA form, the CDR3 reads TGTGCCAGCAGCCTTTTGACAGGGGGTGTTACTCAAGAGACCCAGTACTTC. It translates to CASSLLTGGVTQETQYF.

The J gene is TRBJ1-2, the V gene TRBV30; TRBD1 is a possible D gene (5 bases). The V end lost 5 bases, the J end lost 8 bases, and 21 bases lay between the germline ends. Looked up from germline, CDR1 is GTSNPN and CDR2 is SVGIG (reference sequence). The CDR3 contains 14 residues. The chain's CDR3 is CAWGPGPGGTGYTF. For the CDR3, the DNA is TGTGCCTGGGGGCCCGGCCCGGGGGGGACGGGCTACACCTTC.

CDR3 bases: TGTGCCAGCAGCCAGTGGCGAGGGGAGACCCAGTACTTC. Encoded protein: CASSQWRGETQYF. This chain uses TRBV14 with TRBJ2-5; tentatively, D is TRBD2 (5 bases). The CDR3 is 13 residues long. The ends were cut back, 3 bases at V and 5 bases at J, with 10 bases in the middle. Germline assignment: CDR1 SGHDN and CDR2 FVKESK.

The chain links TRBV7-6 to TRBJ2-3; no definite D call. The germline CDR1 and CDR2 sequences are SGHVS and FNYEAQ. The CDR3 is 12 residues long. CDR3 sequence: CFRRSNTDTQYF. The CDR3 coding sequence is TGTTTCCGGCGGTCTAACACAGATACGCAGTATTTT.